The next 24 T cell receptor beta chains were all read from a single sample in a study of cytomegalovirus exposure and HLA in healthy donors (TCRdb year 2017). Libraries were prepared through the immunoSEQ multiplex PCR assay. For the multiplex PCR, a mixture combining 60 forward primers for TCR Vbeta segments and 13 reverse primers for TCR Jbeta segments was used. TCRdb stores this immuneACCESS table with in-frame sequences only. Part of the clones is absent; in the studies checked, under half of the shortfall reflects unresolved V genes, and no reason is known for the rest. The sample includes 95,000 to 150,000 clones, with 74% observed a single time. The ten largest clones represent approximately 3.9% of the sample. The sequenced sample was PBMCs. The receptors shown here come from a woman aged 50 to 65 in good health and CMV-seropositive.

This chain links TRBV7-6 with TRBJ1-3; D not resolved. V lost 2 bases and J 4 bases, leaving 18 bases between the germline ends. There are 17 residues in the CDR3. Germline V gene data show CDR1 as SGHVS and CDR2 as FNYEAQ. The CDR3 protein is CASSLKPGALSGNTIYF. The CDR3 nucleotides are TGTGCCAGCAGCTTAAAGCCGGGTGCATTATCGGGAAACACCATATATTTT.

This sequence joins TRBV19 and TRBJ1-5, with a possible D match to TRBD1 (5 bases). The length of the CDR3 is 13 residues. Germline CDR1 and CDR2: LNHDA and SQIVND (reference sequence). The V end was cut by 8 bases, the J end by 7 bases, with 15 bases between. CDR3 amino acids: CASWAGQGQPQHF. CDR3 nucleotide sequence: TGTGCCAGTTGGGCAGGGCAAGGACAGCCCCAGCATTTT.

The V and J genes are TRBV7-2 and TRBJ2-7, with a possible D match to TRBD1 (6 bases). The V gene lost 0 bases and the J gene lost 2 bases, with 11 bases spanning the gap. CDR1 SGHTA and CDR2 FQGNSA come from the germline V gene. The CDR3 loop spans 15 amino acids. CDR3 region: CASSLAAGTTYEQYF. CDR3 sequence (DNA): TGTGCCAGCAGCTTAGCCGCCGGGACAACCTACGAGCAGTACTTC.

V gene TRBV10-3 combines with J gene TRBJ1-5; weak D call: TRBD1 (6 bases). CDR1 is ENHRY, CDR2 SYGVKD, per germline. The CDR3 is made up of 14 amino acids. V lost 2 bases, J lost 5 bases, and 10 bases lay in between. This CDR3 reads CAISERRTDQPQHF. The CDR3 DNA reads as TGTGCCATCAGTGAGCGAAGGACAGATCAGCCCCAGCATTTT.

The chain recombines TRBV19 with TRBJ2-7, with 10 positions matching TRBD2. J gave up 2 bases and V 1 base, and 2 bases lay outside the gene matches. This CDR3 region has 15 residues. The germline V gene encodes CDR1 LNHDA and CDR2 SQIVND (reference sequence). DNA of the CDR3: TGTGCCAGTAGTATAGGTAGCGGGGGGCCCTACGAGCAGTACTTC. It specifies CASSIGSGGPYEQYF.

V usage is TRBV28 and J usage is TRBJ2-4; D is unresolved. CDR1 is MDHEN and CDR2 is SYDVKM in the germline V gene. The CDR3 covers 16 residues. Trimming stripped 10 bases from V and 0 bases from J, with 19 bases between. This CDR3 is CAITNPRMLAKNIQYF. In DNA form, the CDR3 reads TGTGCCATCACTAACCCCCGCATGCTAGCCAAAAACATTCAGTACTTC.

There are a few counts of this clone. The identical CDR3 is also encoded by other nucleotide sequences in the sample. In DNA form, the CDR3 reads TGTGCCAGCAGTCCGGGACAGGGAAACTATGGCTACACCTTC. It codes for CASSPGQGNYGYTF. The J gene is TRBJ1-2, the V gene TRBV6-6; TRBD1 matches at 9 bases. Germline trimming cut 5 bases from V and 2 bases from J; bases unmatched to any gene: 3. Germline V gives CDR1 MNHNY, CDR2 SVGAGI (reference sequence). The CDR3 spans 14 residues.

The genes are TRBV10-1 and TRBJ2-7; 8 nucleotides align to TRBD2. The V gene end was trimmed by 0 bases and the J gene end by 3 bases; junction bases not matched to a gene: 4. The CDR3 consists of 15 residues. The germline CDR1 and CDR2 sequences are WNHNN and SYGVQD (reference sequence). The CDR3, as DNA: TGCGCCAGCAGTGAGTCGGGGGGACTAGACTACGAGCAGTACTTC. Residues: CASSESGGLDYEQYF.

V is TRBV29-1 and J is TRBJ1-2, with D uncertain. CDR1 is SQVTM, CDR2 ANQGSEA, per germline. V dropped 7 bases and J dropped 12 bases, with 9 bases sitting between them. This CDR3 spans 8 amino acids. The CDR3 DNA sequence: TGCAGCGACGCCGCGGACACCTTC. This encodes CSDAADTF.

The chain uses TRBV14 and TRBJ2-3; the D is unclear. CDR1 is SGHDN, CDR2 FVKESK, per germline. V lost 0 bases, J lost 7 bases, and 5 bases lay in between. CDR3 length: 12 residues. The CDR3 DNA is TGTGCCAGCAGCCAAGATAGCAATACGCAGTATTTT. As protein: CASSQDSNTQYF.

V gene TRBV7-6 combines with J gene TRBJ2-1; 8 nucleotides match TRBD2. CDR3 length: 16 residues. V lost 1 base to trimming and J lost 5 bases; unmatched junction nucleotides: 7. CDR1 and CDR2 (germline): SGHVS, FNYEAQ. CDR3 in amino acids: CASSLGRGALNNEQFF. The CDR3 nucleotides read TGTGCCAGCAGCTTAGGGCGGGGGGCGTTGAACAATGAGCAGTTCTTC. Complete variable domain (other parts from reference TRBV7-6 and TRBJ2-1): GAGVSQSPRYKVTKRGQDVALRCDPISGHVSLYWYRQALGQGPEFLTYFNYEAQQDKSGLPNDRFSAERPEGSISTLTIQRTEQRDSAMYRCASSLGRGALNNEQFFGPGTRLTVL.

This sequence joins TRBV7-9 and TRBJ1-2; D may be TRBD1 (5 bases). V was pared by 1 base and J by 8 bases, with 11 bases between. The CDR3 loop spans 13 amino acids. Germline CDR1 is SEHNR and CDR2 is FQNEAQ (reference sequence). CDR3 loop: CASSLGGAQGYTF. The CDR3 coding sequence is TGTGCCAGCAGCTTAGGGGGCGCGCAAGGCTACACCTTC.

V usage is TRBV2 and J usage is TRBJ2-5; 9 bases fit TRBD2. The CDR3 length is 14 residues. The V gene end was trimmed by 4 bases and the J gene end by 5 bases; junction bases not matched to a gene: 5. Germline V gene sequence: CDR1 SNHLY, CDR2 FYNNEI. This CDR3 is CASSVVAGVETQYF. CDR3 DNA: TGTGCCAGCAGTGTGGTAGCGGGGGTGGAGACCCAGTACTTC.

The chain uses TRBV9 and TRBJ1-5, with a tentative D call TRBD1 (6 bases). V was pared by 2 bases and J by 8 bases, with 11 bases between. The CDR3 runs to 13 residues. Germline assignment: CDR1 SGDLS and CDR2 YYNGEE. DNA of the CDR3: TGTGCCAGCAGCGTGGGGGCAGTCGAGCCCCAGCATTTT. Translated, it gives CASSVGAVEPQHF.

This clone has a handful of counts. V usage is TRBV7-8 and J usage is TRBJ2-5, with D maybe TRBD2 (6 bases). Trimming pared 3 bases from V and 9 bases from J, leaving 11 bases between. CDR1 SGHVS and CDR2 FQNEAQ come from the germline V gene. The length of the CDR3 is 12 residues. The CDR3 spells CASSFEWEAQYF. The CDR3 DNA follows: TGTGCCAGCAGCTTTGAGTGGGAGGCCCAGTACTTC.

The genes are TRBV9 and TRBJ1-4, with TRBD1 identical over 7 bases. Germline CDR1 and CDR2: SGDLS and YYNGEE. CDR3 length: 17 amino acids. With V trimmed by 4 bases and J by 2 bases, 11 bases remained unmatched. The chain's CDR3 is CASSSLTGSRTNEKLFF. The CDR3 DNA sequence: TGTGCCAGCAGCTCATTGACAGGGTCTAGGACTAATGAAAAACTGTTTTTT.

This clone has only one observation. This chain connects TRBV28 to TRBJ2-7; D perhaps matches TRBD1 (6 bases). CDR1 is MDHEN and CDR2 is SYDVKM in the germline V gene. CDR3 length: 14 amino acids. V was pared by 3 bases and J by 2 bases, with 11 bases between. CDR3 loop: CASSLSPGAYEQYF. The DNA for the CDR3 is TGTGCCAGCAGTTTGAGTCCAGGGGCCTACGAGCAGTACTTC. The full variable domain, with the rest looked up from reference TRBV28 and TRBJ2-7, is DVKVTQSSRYLVKRTGEKVFLECVQDMDHENMFWYRQDPGLGLRLIYFSYDVKMKEKGDIPEGYSVSREKKERFSLILESASTNQTSMYLCASSLSPGAYEQYFGPGTRLTVT.

The chain employs TRBV6-6 and TRBJ2-7, with 10 bases fitting TRBD2. This CDR3 spans 14 amino acids. Germline values: CDR1 MNHNY, CDR2 SVGAGI (reference sequence). V lost 5 bases, J lost 6 bases, and 7 bases stayed unmatched. This chain's CDR3 is CASSHSGGAFEQYF. The DNA of the CDR3 is TGTGCCAGCAGTCACAGCGGGGGGGCGTTCGAGCAGTACTTC.

The chain combines TRBV4-1 with TRBJ2-7; possible D gene TRBD2, 5 bases. CDR1 and CDR2 (germline): MGHRA, YSYEKL. The CDR3 sequence is 17 residues long. Trimming left V 1 base short and J 3 bases short, with 19 bases between. The CDR3 region is CASSQVTGVPTDYEQYF. In DNA form, the CDR3 reads TGCGCCAGCAGCCAAGTAACCGGGGTCCCAACTGACTACGAGCAGTACTTC.

This clone was picked up a small number of times. CDR3 loop: CASSLAITANYGYTF. As DNA, the CDR3 is TGTGCCAGCAGCTTAGCGATAACGGCTAACTATGGCTACACCTTC. This chain uses TRBV7-8 with TRBJ1-2; D unclear. The ends were cut back, 0 bases at V and 0 bases at J, with 8 bases in the middle. The CDR3 loop spans 15 amino acids. Per the germline V gene, CDR1 is SGHVS and CDR2 is FQNEAQ.

This clone was found a few times. DNA for the CDR3: TGTGCCTGGAGTCAGGGGAAGAATGAAAAACTGTTTTTT. Amino acid sequence: CAWSQGKNEKLFF. The chain joins TRBV30 to TRBJ1-4; D might be TRBD1 (6 bases). Germline V gene lookup returns CDR1 GTSNPN and CDR2 SVGIG (reference sequence). The CDR3 consists of 13 residues. Trimming pared 2 bases from V and 5 bases from J, leaving 9 bases between.

DNA of the CDR3: TGTGCCAGCAGTGAGATGGCAGGGATGGTCTACGAGCAGTACTTC. This codes for CASSEMAGMVYEQYF. J is TRBJ2-7 and V is TRBV6-1; possible D gene TRBD1, 5 bases. V lost 3 bases and J 3 bases, leaving 15 bases between the germline ends. Germline lookup yields CDR1 MNHNS and CDR2 SASEGT. The CDR3 runs 15 residues.

For this clone: At one boundary the junction diverges from the germline segment, which might be a read error. This sequence joins TRBV27 and TRBJ1-2; no firm D call. The germline V gene encodes CDR1 MNHEY and CDR2 SMNVEV (reference sequence). The length of the CDR3 is 12 residues. The CDR3 bases are TGTGCCAGCAGTTTCGCGGGCGCAGGCTGCACCTTC. The encoded protein is CASSFAGAGCTF.

The chain couples TRBV27 to TRBJ2-3; D gene ambiguous. This CDR3 has 11 residues. V dropped 4 bases and J dropped 7 bases, with 6 bases sitting between them. The germline gives CDR1 MNHEY, CDR2 SMNVEV (reference sequence). The CDR3 reads CASSSYYTQYF. DNA for the CDR3: TGTGCCAGCAGTTCCTATTATACGCAGTATTTT.